The 28 T cell receptor beta chains presented below share a single source sample, sequenced in a study of PD-1 blockade in classical Hodgkin lymphoma. Time point indicated: cycle 4 day 1 (C4D1), after five to seven weeks of nivolumab. After autologous stem cell transplantation all patients relapsed, and prior brentuximab vedotin exposure differed between cohorts. Sequenced by immunoSEQ multiplex PCR; TCRdb stores in-frame clones only, minus some. Here the sample spans about 93,000 clones, 78% being singletons. The starting material was peripheral blood mononuclear cells (PBMCs), obtained before the fourth cycle of nivolumab. The receptors stem from a human donor with classical Hodgkin lymphoma.

This clone was picked up a small number of times. The V and J genes are TRBV19 and TRBJ1-4, with D unresolved. Trimming left V 3 bases short and J 4 bases short, with 9 bases between. The CDR3 consists of 14 residues. The germline gives CDR1 LNHDA, CDR2 SQIVND (reference sequence). CDR3 DNA sequence: TGTGCCAGTAGTATTGCTGGGATTAATGAAAAACTGTTTTTT. Translated: CASSIAGINEKLFF.

This clone was seen more than once but under ten times. Other DNA sequences in this specimen translate into the identical CDR3. The chain is built from TRBV18 and TRBJ2-5; D ambiguous. Trimming cost V 2 bases and J 5 bases, with 3 bases left between them. This CDR3 has 11 residues. Germline lookup yields CDR1 KGHSH and CDR2 LQKENI. The CDR3 is CASSPRETQYF. CDR3 DNA: TGTGCCAGCTCACCAAGGGAGACCCAGTACTTC.

The CDR3 is CAISESWNQPQHF. Written as DNA, the CDR3 is TGTGCCATCAGTGAGTCCTGGAATCAGCCCCAGCATTTT. V gene TRBV10-3 combines with J gene TRBJ1-5; D remains unclear. Germline CDR1 and CDR2: ENHRY and SYGVKD. This CDR3 contains 13 residues. V was clipped by 0 bases and J by 4 bases, with 4 bases between them.

V and J are TRBV7-3 and TRBJ2-1; D not resolved. V lost 3 bases to trimming and J lost 0 bases, with 9 bases between them. This CDR3 comprises 15 residues. Germline V gene data show CDR1 as SGHTA and CDR2 as FQGTGA. CDR3 in DNA: TGTGCCAGCAGCTTGGAAAGGGCCTCCTACAATGAGCAGTTCTTC. Residues: CASSLERASYNEQFF.

The chain uses TRBV18 and TRBJ2-3; D unclear. The CDR3 spans 11 residues. Germline CDR1 is KGHSH and CDR2 is LQKENI. V was cut by 4 bases and J by 6 bases, with 5 bases left in between. In nucleotides, the CDR3 is TGTGCCAGCTCACGAGAGGATACGCAGTATTTT. Protein: CASSREDTQYF.

The chain links TRBV7-8 to TRBJ1-2; no clear D. Germline V gene sequence: CDR1 SGHVS, CDR2 FQNEAQ. The ends were cut back, 2 bases at V and 4 bases at J, with 11 bases in the middle. This CDR3 contains 14 residues. CDR3 nucleotide sequence: TGTGCCAGCAGCTTAAGACCGACACCCTATGGCTACACCTTC. It codes for CASSLRPTPYGYTF. The complete variable domain, with remaining parts taken from reference TRBV7-8 and TRBJ1-2, reads GAGVSQSPRYKVAKRGQDVALRCDPISGHVSLFWYQQALGQGPEFLTYFQNEAQLDKSGLPSDRFFAERPEGSVSTLKIQRTQQEDSAVYLCASSLRPTPYGYTFGSGTRLTVV.

The rearrangement uses TRBV28 and TRBJ1-4, with D possibly being TRBD1 (5 bases). With 6 bases removed from V and 8 bases from J, the gap between germline ends came to 25 bases. Germline CDR1 reads MDHEN; CDR2 reads SYDVKM. The CDR3 is 17 amino acids. For the CDR3, the DNA is TGTGCCAGCAGGGGCGGGCGTGTTGGTAGGGGCGTAGAAAAACTGTTTTTT. Translating gives CASRGGRVGRGVEKLFF.

This chain connects TRBV5-1 to TRBJ2-5, with 10 bases lining up with TRBD2. V was pared by 3 bases and J by 5 bases, with 4 bases of the junction left unmatched. Germline loops: CDR1 SGHRS, CDR2 YFSETQ. This CDR3 has 14 amino acids. CDR3 residues: CASSSGTSDETQYF. CDR3 nucleotide sequence: TGCGCCAGCAGCTCCGGGACTAGCGATGAGACCCAGTACTTC.

The chain links TRBV7-9 to TRBJ1-1, with 8 bases fitting TRBD1. V lost 5 bases, J lost 11 bases, and 10 bases stayed unmatched. The CDR3 has 13 residues. From germline, CDR1 is SEHNR and CDR2 FQNEAQ (reference sequence). The CDR3 DNA sequence: TGTGCCAGCAGCCCCCCGGGACAGGTCGGGGCTTTCTTT. Protein: CASSPPGQVGAFF. Combining the CDR3 with reference TRBV7-9 and TRBJ1-1 gives the whole variable domain DTGVSQNPRHKITKRGQNVTFRCDPISEHNRLYWYRQTLGQGPEFLTYFQNEAQLEKSRLLSDRFSAERPKGSFSTLEIQRTEQGDSAMYLCASSPPGQVGAFFGQGTRLTVV.

The V gene is TRBV5-1, the J gene TRBJ2-1; D ambiguous. V lost 0 bases and J lost 0, with 7 bases in between. Germline assignment: CDR1 SGHRS and CDR2 YFSETQ. The CDR3 consists of 15 residues. CDR3 sequence reads: CASSLDYSSYNEQFF. In DNA, the CDR3 is TGCGCCAGCAGCTTGGACTACAGCTCCTACAATGAGCAGTTCTTC.

The V gene is TRBV9, the J gene TRBJ2-3; TRBD1 or TRBD2 may be the D gene (6 bases each). The germline V gene has CDR1 SGDLS and CDR2 YYNGEE. This CDR3 contains 16 residues. V lost 0 bases, J lost 6 bases, and 17 bases lay in between. The CDR3 sequence is CASSVEGGTSRDTQYF. CDR3 bases: TGTGCCAGCAGCGTAGAAGGGGGGACCTCACGGGATACGCAGTATTTT.

With respect to this clone: This same CDR3 is encoded by further DNA sequences in the sample. This chain links TRBV7-2 with TRBJ2-5; D is unclear. Germline CDR1 SGHTA, CDR2 FQGNSA. CDR3 length equals 12 residues. Trimming removed 6 bases from V and 0 bases from J, with 5 bases in between. CDR3 bases: TGTGCCAGCAGTCCGTACCAAGAGACCCAGTACTTC. This translates into CASSPYQETQYF. Drawing the rest from reference TRBV7-2 and TRBJ2-5, the complete variable domain is GAGVSQSPSNKVTEKGKDVELRCDPISGHTALYWYRQSLGQGLEFLIYFQGNSAPDKSGLPSDRFSAERTGGSVSTLTIQRTQQEDSAVYLCASSPYQETQYFGPGTRLLVL.

V gene TRBV28 combines with J gene TRBJ1-5; 10 nucleotides align to TRBD1. The J segment lost 0 bases and the V segment lost 6 bases, leaving 8 bases of the junction unmatched. This CDR3 spans 17 amino acids. CDR1 MDHEN and CDR2 SYDVKM come from the germline V gene. CDR3 protein: CASRRTGGTYSNQPQHF. The CDR3 DNA reads as TGTGCCAGCAGGCGGACAGGGGGGACCTATAGCAATCAGCCCCAGCATTTT.

The V call is TRBV2, the J call TRBJ1-1; no reliable D call. The length of the CDR3 is 11 residues. The V end lost 5 bases, the J end lost 8 bases, and 9 bases lay between the germline ends. Germline values: CDR1 SNHLY, CDR2 FYNNEI. The CDR3 nucleotides are TGTGCCAGCAGTTGCGGGAGGGAAGCTTTCTTT. Amino acids: CASSCGREAFF.

CDR3 region: CASSLSASVGYNEQFF. DNA of the CDR3: TGTGCCAGCAGCTTAAGTGCTAGCGTGGGATACAATGAGCAGTTCTTC. V usage is TRBV7-3 and J usage is TRBJ2-1; weak D call: TRBD2 (6 bases). CDR1 SGHTA and CDR2 FQGTGA come from the germline V gene. Trimming pared 1 base from V and 4 bases from J, leaving 14 bases between. CDR3 length: 16 residues.

The chain recombines TRBV5-1 with TRBJ2-7, with D possibly being TRBD1 (5 bases). CDR1 is SGHRS, CDR2 YFSETQ, per germline. The CDR3 loop spans 14 amino acids. V lost 4 bases, J lost 0 bases, and 11 bases lay in between. The CDR3 DNA reads TGCGCCAGCAGCCAAGGGGTTCCCTCCTACGAGCAGTACTTC. Translated, it gives CASSQGVPSYEQYF.

The genes are TRBV11-3 and TRBJ1-1; D not resolved. This CDR3 is 13 amino acids long. Germline lookup yields CDR1 SGHNT and CDR2 YENEEA. The V gene lost 3 bases and the J gene lost 1 base, with 6 bases spanning the gap. The CDR3 protein is CASSFRSNTEAFF. The CDR3 DNA is TGTGCCAGCAGCTTTAGATCGAACACTGAAGCTTTCTTT.

The chain carries TRBV27 and TRBJ1-6; tentatively, D is TRBD1 (5 bases). V was shortened by 3 bases and J by 2 bases, with 11 bases between the two germline ends. Germline V gene sequence: CDR1 MNHEY, CDR2 SMNVEV (reference sequence). The CDR3 has 16 residues. CDR3 coding DNA: TGTGCCAGCAGTTTGTTCCGGGGACCCTATAATTCACCCCTCCACTTT. Translated: CASSLFRGPYNSPLHF.

The rearrangement joins TRBV7-9 to TRBJ2-7, with D unresolved. The CDR3 totals 14 residues. The V and J ends lost 5 bases and 2 bases respectively, with 13 bases between them. Germline V gives CDR1 SEHNR, CDR2 FQNEAQ (reference sequence). The CDR3 nucleotides read TGTGCCAGCAGCCCATCCGGGCCCCCCTACGAGCAGTACTTC. Protein: CASSPSGPPYEQYF.

This clone was detected only once. CDR3 coding DNA: TGTGCCAGCAGCTTAGGGGCCTATGGCTACACCTTC. This encodes CASSLGAYGYTF. This chain links TRBV11-2 with TRBJ1-2; D not resolved. Germline lookup yields CDR1 SGHAT and CDR2 FQNNGV. The length of the CDR3 is 12 residues. Deletions cut 1 base from V and 4 bases from J, with 4 bases between. The full variable domain, completed using reference TRBV11-2 and TRBJ1-2, is EAGVAQSPRYKIIEKRQSVAFWCNPISGHATLYWYQQILGQGPKLLIQFQNNGVVDDSQLPKDRFSAERLKGVDSTLKIQPAKLEDSAVYLCASSLGAYGYTFGSGTRLTVV.

J is TRBJ1-4 and V is TRBV6-1, with 7 bases lining up with TRBD1. V shed 3 bases and J 7 bases; nucleotides not matched to a gene: 5. The CDR3 is made up of 14 amino acids. CDR1 and CDR2 (germline): MNHNS, SASEGT. The CDR3 sequence is CASSDTGVGEKLFF. In DNA, the CDR3 is TGTGCCAGCAGTGATACAGGGGTCGGTGAAAAACTGTTTTTT.

This clone appeared once. The rearrangement joins TRBV7-2 to TRBJ2-7; TRBD2 agrees at 8 bases. The V and J ends lost 5 bases and 4 bases, in that order; junction bases with no gene match: 10. The germline V gene encodes CDR1 SGHTA and CDR2 FQGNSA. The CDR3 covers 15 residues. The DNA of the CDR3 is TGTGCCAGCAGCCCCGGGGGGGGAGGCTTTTACGAGCAGTACTTC. This encodes CASSPGGGGFYEQYF.

V is TRBV5-1 and J is TRBJ2-7; 10 bases are shared with TRBD1. Per the germline V gene, CDR1 is SGHRS and CDR2 is YFSETQ. V trimming: 4 bases; J trimming: 2 bases; junction bases outside the gene matches: 3. This CDR3 has 14 residues. The CDR3 loop is CASSRDRGTYEQYF. For the CDR3, the DNA is TGCGCCAGCAGCCGGGACAGGGGAACCTACGAGCAGTACTTC.

V is TRBV4-2 and J is TRBJ2-2, with D tentatively TRBD2 (7 bases). V lost 4 bases and J 3 bases, leaving 12 bases between the germline ends. This CDR3 contains 15 residues. Germline CDR1 LGHNA, CDR2 YNFKEQ. CDR3: CASSLGGGDTGELFF. Written as DNA, the CDR3 is TGTGCCAGCAGCCTAGGGGGGGGCGACACCGGGGAGCTGTTTTTT.

The chain recombines TRBV5-6 with TRBJ2-7; D tentatively reads TRBD1 or TRBD2 (5 bases each). CDR1 is SGHDT and CDR2 is YYEEEE in the germline V gene. The CDR3 totals 14 residues. Trimming shortened V by 3 bases and J by 2 bases, and 12 bases separated the two germline ends. The CDR3 nucleotides are TGTGCCAGCAGCTGGGGGACGGGAACCTACGAGCAGTACTTC. Its translation: CASSWGTGTYEQYF.

The V call is TRBV5-4, the J call TRBJ2-1; weak D call: TRBD2 (6 bases). Germline-derived CDR1 and CDR2 are SGHNT and YYREEE (reference sequence). With 7 bases removed from V and 0 bases from J, the gap between germline ends came to 26 bases. The CDR3 extends over 19 amino acids. The CDR3 reads CASLRGGTRGMGSYNEQFF. The CDR3 DNA follows: TGTGCCAGCCTCCGTGGAGGGACCCGCGGGATGGGCTCCTACAATGAGCAGTTCTTC.

This chain links TRBV14 with TRBJ2-3; D is undetermined. The CDR3 extends over 14 amino acids. V was cut by 0 bases and J by 3 bases, with 7 bases left in between. Germline CDR1 is SGHDN and CDR2 is FVKESK. In nucleotides, the CDR3 is TGTGCCAGCAGCCAAGATCGAGTGACAGATACGCAGTATTTT. Translated, it gives CASSQDRVTDTQYF.

This clone has just one count. The chain is built from TRBV6-5 and TRBJ2-3, with a possible D match to TRBD1 (5 bases). Between the trimmed V and J ends, which lost 6 bases and 3 bases, there was a span of 10 bases. CDR3 length equals 13 residues. The germline CDR1 and CDR2 sequences are MNHEY and SVGAGI. CDR3 protein: CASSLDSTDTQYF. Written as DNA, the CDR3 is TGTGCCAGCAGCTTAGACAGTACAGATACGCAGTATTTT.